This paragraph covers one T cell receptor beta chain sequence. Its antigen is as yet unknown. This record belongs to a study of shared clonotypes between healthy human individuals. The CDR3 loop spans 14 amino acids. Trimming cost V 6 bases and J 1 base; bases outside gene matches: 6. In germline, CDR1 is MNHEY, CDR2 SVGAGI. Study-wide findings and caveats: Around 5.4% of naive CD4 clonotypes were common to several donors. At large depth, rarefaction still showed sorted-subset sequencing to be incomplete.

Nashville, Tennessee was home to all donors, who were Caucasian adults. For each subset, genomic DNA was distributed in equal portions over several immunoSEQ plates. Method: immunoSEQ multiplex PCR; TCRdb's copy keeps in-frame clones and lacks some. The table records a few million clones, around nine tenths of them present only once. This rearrangement joins TRBV6-5 to TRBJ2-7, with 7 positions matching TRBD1. The clonotype originates from a man younger than 35 in good health. Sample: naive CD4+ T cells sorted from blood. Noted subset: CD45RA+ positively selected. The CDR3 loop reads CASRQTGNSYEQYF. Here the CDR3 DNA reads TGTGCCAGCAGACAGACAGGGAATTCCTACGAGCAGTACTTC.